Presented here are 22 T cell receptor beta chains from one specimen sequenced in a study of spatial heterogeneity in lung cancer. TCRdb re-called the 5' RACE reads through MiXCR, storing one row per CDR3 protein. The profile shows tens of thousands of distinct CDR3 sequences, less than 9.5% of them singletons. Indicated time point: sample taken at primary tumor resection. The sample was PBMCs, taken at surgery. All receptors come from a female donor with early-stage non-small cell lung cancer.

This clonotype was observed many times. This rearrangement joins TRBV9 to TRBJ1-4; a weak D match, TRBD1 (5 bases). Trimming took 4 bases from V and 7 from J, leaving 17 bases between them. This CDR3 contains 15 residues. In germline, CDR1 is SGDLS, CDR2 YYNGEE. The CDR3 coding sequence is TGTGCCAGCAGCCCGACCGGGACGTCAGGTGAAAAACTGTTTTTT. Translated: CASSPTGTSGEKLFF. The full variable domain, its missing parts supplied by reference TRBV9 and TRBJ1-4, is DSGVTQTPKHLITATGQRVTLRCSPRSGDLSVYWYQQSLDQGLQFLIQYYNGEERAKGNILERFSAQQFPDLHSELNLSSLELGDSALYFCASSPTGTSGEKLFFGSGTQLSVL.

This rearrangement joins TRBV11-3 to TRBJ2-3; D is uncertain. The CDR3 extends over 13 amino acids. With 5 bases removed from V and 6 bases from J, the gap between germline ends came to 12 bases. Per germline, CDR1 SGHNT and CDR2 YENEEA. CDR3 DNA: TGTGCCAGCAGCATTCAGGCTGGGGATACGCAGTATTTT. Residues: CASSIQAGDTQYF.

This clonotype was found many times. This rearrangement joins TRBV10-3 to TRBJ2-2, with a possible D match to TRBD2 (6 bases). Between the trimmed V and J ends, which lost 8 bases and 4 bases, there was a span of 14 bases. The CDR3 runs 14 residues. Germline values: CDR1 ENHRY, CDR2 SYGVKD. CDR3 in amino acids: CAIRGEDRTGELFF. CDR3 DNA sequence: TGTGCCATCCGAGGGGAGGACCGCACCGGGGAGCTGTTTTTT.

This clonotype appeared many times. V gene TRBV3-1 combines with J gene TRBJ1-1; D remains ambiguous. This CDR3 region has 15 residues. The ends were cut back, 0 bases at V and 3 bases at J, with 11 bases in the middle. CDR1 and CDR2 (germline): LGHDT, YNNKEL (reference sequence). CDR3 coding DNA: TGTGCCAGCAGCCAAGAGCTGGGGTGGGACACTGAAGCTTTCTTT. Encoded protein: CASSQELGWDTEAFF.

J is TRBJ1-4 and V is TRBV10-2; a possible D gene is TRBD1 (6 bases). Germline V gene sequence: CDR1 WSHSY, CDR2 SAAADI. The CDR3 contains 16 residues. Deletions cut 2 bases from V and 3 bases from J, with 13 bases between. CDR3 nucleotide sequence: TGCGCCAGCAGTGAGGTCGACAGGCCAGCTAATGAAAAACTGTTTTTT. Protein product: CASSEVDRPANEKLFF.

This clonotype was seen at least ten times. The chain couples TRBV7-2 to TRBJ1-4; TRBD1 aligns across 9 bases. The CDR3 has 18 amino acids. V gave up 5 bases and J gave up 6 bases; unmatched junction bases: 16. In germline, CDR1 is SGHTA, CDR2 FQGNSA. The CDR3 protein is CASSPARGLGTGYEKLFF. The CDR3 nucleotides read TGTGCCAGCAGCCCGGCTCGCGGGCTCGGGACAGGGTATGAAAAACTGTTTTTT. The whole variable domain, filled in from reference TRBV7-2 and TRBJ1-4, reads GAGVSQSPSNKVTEKGKDVELRCDPISGHTALYWYRQSLGQGLEFLIYFQGNSAPDKSGLPSDRFSAERTGGSVSTLTIQRTQQEDSAVYLCASSPARGLGTGYEKLFFGSGTQLSVL.

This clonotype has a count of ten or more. The CDR3 nucleotides read TGCGCCAGCAGCTTAGGCCCCAAAGGAGAAAAACTGTTTTTT. Its protein is CASSLGPKGEKLFF. J is TRBJ1-4 and V is TRBV5-1; D ambiguous. Germline V gives CDR1 SGHRS, CDR2 YFSETQ. CDR3 length: 14 residues. Trimming removed 2 bases at V and 8 bases at J, with 13 bases between.

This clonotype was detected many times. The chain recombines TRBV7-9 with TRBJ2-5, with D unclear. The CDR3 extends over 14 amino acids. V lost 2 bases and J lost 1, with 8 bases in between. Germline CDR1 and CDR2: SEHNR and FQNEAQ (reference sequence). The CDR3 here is CASSLFGVQETQYF. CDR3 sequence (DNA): TGTGCCAGCAGCTTATTTGGGGTCCAAGAGACCCAGTACTTC.

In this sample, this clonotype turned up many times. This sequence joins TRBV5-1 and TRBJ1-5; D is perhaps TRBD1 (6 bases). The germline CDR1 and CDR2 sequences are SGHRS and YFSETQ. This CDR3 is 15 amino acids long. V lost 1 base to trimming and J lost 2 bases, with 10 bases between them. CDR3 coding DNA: TGCGCCAGCAGCTTGTTCGGGGGCGGCAATCAGCCCCAGCATTTT. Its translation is CASSLFGGGNQPQHF. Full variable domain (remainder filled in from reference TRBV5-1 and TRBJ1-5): KAGVTQTPRYLIKTRGQQVTLSCSPISGHRSVSWYQQTPGQGLQFLFEYFSETQRNKGNFPGRFSGRQFSNSRSEMNVSTLELGDSALYLCASSLFGGGNQPQHFGDGTRLSIL.

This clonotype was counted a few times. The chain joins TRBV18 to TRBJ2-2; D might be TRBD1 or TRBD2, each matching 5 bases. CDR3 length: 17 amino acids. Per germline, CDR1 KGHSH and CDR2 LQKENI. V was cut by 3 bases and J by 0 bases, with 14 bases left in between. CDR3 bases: TGTGCCAGCTCACCGCCGAGGGCCAGGGCGAACACCGGGGAGCTGTTTTTT. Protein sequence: CASSPPRARANTGELFF.

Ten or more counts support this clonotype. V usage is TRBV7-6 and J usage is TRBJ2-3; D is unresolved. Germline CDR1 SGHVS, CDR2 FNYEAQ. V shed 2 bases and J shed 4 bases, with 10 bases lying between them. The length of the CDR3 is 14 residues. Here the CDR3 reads CASSLMASSDTQYF. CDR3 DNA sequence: TGTGCCAGCAGCTTAATGGCTAGTTCAGATACGCAGTATTTT.

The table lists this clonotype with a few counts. In DNA form, the CDR3 reads TGTGCCAGCAGTCCCCGGACTGGGCAAAGGCAGTACTTC. It translates to CASSPRTGQRQYF. V and J are TRBV27 and TRBJ2-7; D may be TRBD2 (5 bases). This CDR3 has 13 residues. Looked up from germline, CDR1 is MNHEY and CDR2 is SMNVEV (reference sequence). The V end was cut by 5 bases, the J end by 9 bases, with 17 bases between.

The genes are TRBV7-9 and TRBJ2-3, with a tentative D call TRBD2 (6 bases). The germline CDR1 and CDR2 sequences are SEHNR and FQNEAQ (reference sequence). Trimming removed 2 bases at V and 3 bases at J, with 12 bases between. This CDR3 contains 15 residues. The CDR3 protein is CASSLLFSGTDTQYF. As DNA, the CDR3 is TGTGCCAGCAGCTTACTCTTCAGCGGGACAGATACGCAGTATTTT.

For the CDR3, the DNA is TGTGCCAGCAGCTCCTCCTGGGGTCGTAGGGCCTCCCAGTACTTC. Amino acid sequence: CASSSSWGRRASQYF. This sequence joins TRBV9 and TRBJ2-5; D gene uncertain. This CDR3 spans 15 amino acids. Germline lookup yields CDR1 SGDLS and CDR2 YYNGEE. The V gene lost 4 bases and the J gene lost 9 bases, with 22 bases spanning the gap. The whole variable domain, filled in from reference TRBV9 and TRBJ2-5, reads DSGVTQTPKHLITATGQRVTLRCSPRSGDLSVYWYQQSLDQGLQFLIQYYNGEERAKGNILERFSAQQFPDLHSELNLSSLELGDSALYFCASSSSWGRRASQYFGPGTRLLVL.

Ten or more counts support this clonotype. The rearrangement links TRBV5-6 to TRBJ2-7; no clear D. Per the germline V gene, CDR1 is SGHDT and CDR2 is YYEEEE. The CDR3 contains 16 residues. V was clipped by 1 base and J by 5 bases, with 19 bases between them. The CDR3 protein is CASSLFVWAARDEQYF. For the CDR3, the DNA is TGTGCCAGCAGCTTGTTTGTATGGGCGGCTCGCGACGAGCAGTACTTC.

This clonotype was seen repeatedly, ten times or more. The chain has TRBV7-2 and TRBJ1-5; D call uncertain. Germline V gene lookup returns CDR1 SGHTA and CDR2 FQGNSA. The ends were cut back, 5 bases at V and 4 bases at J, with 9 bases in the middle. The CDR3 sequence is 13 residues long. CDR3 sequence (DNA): TGTGCCAGCAGCCTAGTCGGTAATCAGCCCCAGCATTTT. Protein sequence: CASSLVGNQPQHF.

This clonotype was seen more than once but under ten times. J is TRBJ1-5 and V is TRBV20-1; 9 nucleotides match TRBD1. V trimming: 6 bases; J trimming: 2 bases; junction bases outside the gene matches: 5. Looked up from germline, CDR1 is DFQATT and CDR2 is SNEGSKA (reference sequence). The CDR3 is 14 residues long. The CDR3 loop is CSATGQGGNQPQHF. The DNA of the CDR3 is TGCAGTGCAACGGGACAGGGCGGCAATCAGCCCCAGCATTTT.

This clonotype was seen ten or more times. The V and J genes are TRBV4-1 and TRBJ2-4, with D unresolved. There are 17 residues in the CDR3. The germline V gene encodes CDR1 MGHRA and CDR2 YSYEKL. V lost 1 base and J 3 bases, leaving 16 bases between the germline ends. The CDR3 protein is CASSQVGGPRGKNIQYF. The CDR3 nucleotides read TGCGCCAGCAGCCAAGTGGGCGGCCCCCGAGGCAAAAACATTCAGTACTTC.

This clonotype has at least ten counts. The CDR3 nucleotides read TGCAGTGCTAGAGATCCCACAGTGACCTACAATGAGCAGTTCTTC. Translated, it gives CSARDPTVTYNEQFF. The chain uses TRBV20-1 and TRBJ2-1; D is uncertain. Trimming removed 0 bases from V and 2 bases from J, with 11 bases in between. The CDR3 is 15 residues long. Looked up from germline, CDR1 is DFQATT and CDR2 is SNEGSKA (reference sequence).

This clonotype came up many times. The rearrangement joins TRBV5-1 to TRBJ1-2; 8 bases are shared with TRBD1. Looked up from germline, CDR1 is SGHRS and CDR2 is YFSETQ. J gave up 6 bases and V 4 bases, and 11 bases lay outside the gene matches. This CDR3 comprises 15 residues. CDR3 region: CASSIRPGGRNGYTF. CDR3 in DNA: TGCGCCAGCAGCATCCGCCCAGGGGGCAGGAATGGCTACACCTTC.

The CDR3 region is CSAGQVYGYTF. CDR3 coding DNA: TGCAGTGCTGGACAAGTCTATGGCTACACCTTC. The chain uses TRBV20-1 and TRBJ1-2; the D gene is possibly TRBD1 (5 bases). This CDR3 has 11 residues. Trimming stripped 5 bases from V and 4 bases from J, with 8 bases between. Germline V lookup: CDR1 DFQATT, CDR2 SNEGSKA (reference sequence).

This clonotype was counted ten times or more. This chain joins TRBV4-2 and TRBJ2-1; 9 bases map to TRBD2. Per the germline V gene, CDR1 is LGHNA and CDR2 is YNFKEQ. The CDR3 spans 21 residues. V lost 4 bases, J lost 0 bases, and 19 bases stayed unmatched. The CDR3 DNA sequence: TGTGCCAGCAGCCTAAGAAGGGCTAGCGGGATACTATTAAGCTCCTACAATGAGCAGTTCTTC. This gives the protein CASSLRRASGILLSSYNEQFF.